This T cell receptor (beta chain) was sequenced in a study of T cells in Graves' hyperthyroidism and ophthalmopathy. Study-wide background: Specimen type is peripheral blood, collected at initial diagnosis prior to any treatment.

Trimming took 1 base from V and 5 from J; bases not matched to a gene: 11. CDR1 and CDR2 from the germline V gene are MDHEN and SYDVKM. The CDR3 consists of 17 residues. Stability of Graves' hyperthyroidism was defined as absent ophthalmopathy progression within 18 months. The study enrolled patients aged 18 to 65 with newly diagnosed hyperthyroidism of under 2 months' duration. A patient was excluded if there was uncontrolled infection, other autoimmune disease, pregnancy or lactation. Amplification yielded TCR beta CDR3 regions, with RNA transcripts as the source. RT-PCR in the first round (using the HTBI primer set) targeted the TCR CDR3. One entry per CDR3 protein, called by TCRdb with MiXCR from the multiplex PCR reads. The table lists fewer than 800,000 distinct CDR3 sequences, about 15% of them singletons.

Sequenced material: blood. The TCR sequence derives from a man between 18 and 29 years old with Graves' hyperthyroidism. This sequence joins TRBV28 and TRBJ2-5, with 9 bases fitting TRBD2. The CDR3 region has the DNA TGTGCCAGCAGTTTATTATCCGCCGCGGGAGGGGGGGAGACCCAGTACTTC. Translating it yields CASSLLSAAGGGETQYF.